Listed here are 12 T cell receptor beta chains from one sample, sequenced in a study of control samples from healthy donors and cancer patients. This table comes from immunoSEQ multiplex PCR, and its TCRdb copy is limited to in-frame clones, with some not included. The table has about 190,000 clones, 91% seen once. The specimen was blood. The receptor source for this set is a man aged 30 to 45 in good health.

Of note for this clone: In the same sample, other DNA sequences code for this CDR3. The rearrangement links TRBV5-6 to TRBJ2-7, with D unresolved. V was pared by 3 bases and J by 1 base, with 8 bases between. Germline lookup yields CDR1 SGHDT and CDR2 YYEEEE. CDR3 length: 13 residues. This CDR3 is CASSSVDSYEQYF. CDR3 nucleotide sequence: TGTGCCAGCAGCTCGGTAGATTCCTACGAGCAGTACTTC.

A note on this clone: A junction end diverges from the germline sequence, so it may reflect a read error. The genes are TRBV6-1 and TRBJ2-3, with unresolved D. The CDR3 sequence is 15 residues long. The germline V gene has CDR1 MNHNS and CDR2 SASEGT. The CDR3 DNA reads as TGTGCCAACAGTGAAATAGGGTATACCACAGATACGCAGTATTTT. This encodes CANSEIGYTTDTQYF.

This clone was seen only a few times. The rearrangement uses TRBV20-1 and TRBJ2-3; TRBD2 aligns across 9 bases. Per the germline V gene, CDR1 is DFQATT and CDR2 is SNEGSKA (reference sequence). The CDR3 sequence is 17 residues long. V dropped 3 bases and J dropped 3; count of bases not matched to a gene: 13. Here the CDR3 reads CSASVPSGVGVTDTQYF. CDR3 DNA sequence: TGCAGTGCTAGTGTGCCTAGCGGGGTCGGGGTAACAGATACGCAGTATTTT.

The rearrangement joins TRBV5-6 to TRBJ2-7; D is perhaps TRBD1 (5 bases). The V and J ends lost 5 bases and 5 bases respectively, with 14 bases between them. Looked up from germline, CDR1 is SGHDT and CDR2 is YYEEEE. The CDR3 covers 13 residues. Here the CDR3 reads CASSSDSFHEQYF. CDR3 nucleotides: TGTGCCAGCAGTTCTGACAGCTTCCACGAGCAGTACTTC.

This rearrangement joins TRBV14 to TRBJ2-2; D is uncertain. CDR1 SGHDN and CDR2 FVKESK come from the germline V gene. Trimming stripped 1 base from V and 7 bases from J, with 10 bases between. The CDR3 spans 14 residues. CDR3 loop: CASSQGYRGGELFF. CDR3 in DNA: TGTGCCAGCAGCCAAGGTTATAGAGGCGGGGAGCTGTTTTTT.

V is TRBV19 and J is TRBJ1-2; 7 bases align to TRBD1. Germline-derived CDR1 and CDR2 are LNHDA and SQIVND (reference sequence). The CDR3 contains 14 residues. V gave up 7 bases and J gave up 2 bases; unmatched junction bases: 7. CDR3 region: CASNPGQENYGYTF. The CDR3 DNA reads as TGTGCCAGTAACCCCGGACAGGAAAACTATGGCTACACCTTC.

The V call is TRBV9, the J call TRBJ2-1; D remains ambiguous. This CDR3 contains 15 residues. Deletions cut 4 bases from V and 4 bases from J, with 15 bases between. The V gene's germline CDR1 is SGDLS and CDR2 YYNGEE. The CDR3 sequence is CASSPHRAAYNEQFF. CDR3 sequence (DNA): TGTGCCAGCAGCCCCCACCGGGCGGCATACAATGAGCAGTTCTTC.

The J gene is TRBJ2-7, the V gene TRBV19; 10 nucleotides line up with TRBD1. Germline assignment: CDR1 LNHDA and CDR2 SQIVND (reference sequence). J was trimmed by 1 base and V by 6 bases; bases with no gene match: 9. The CDR3 is 16 amino acids. The CDR3 coding sequence is TGTGCCAGTAGCCCCTCGACAGGGGGCGATTCCTACGAGCAGTACTTC. Protein product: CASSPSTGGDSYEQYF.

This clone came up once. The chain joins TRBV23-1 to TRBJ2-2; TRBD1 matches at 7 bases. TRBV23-1 is flagged as an ORF with uncertain function. Trimming took 3 bases from V and 6 from J; bases not matched to a gene: 7. This CDR3 has 15 residues. The CDR3 DNA follows: TGCGCCAGCAGTCAGGGCGAGCAGGGGGCCGGGGAGCTGTTTTTT. Amino acid sequence: CASSQGEQGAGELFF.

The V gene is TRBV12-3 or TRBV12-4, the J gene TRBJ2-5; D is unresolved. The V end was cut by 7 bases, the J end by 5 bases, with 14 bases between. CDR3 length: 13 amino acids. The CDR3 bases are TGTGCCAGCACCCCTGGTACGGAGGAGACCCAGTACTTC. Translating it yields CASTPGTEETQYF.

This clone was seen only a few times. The chain has TRBV7-2 and TRBJ1-5, with 9 bases aligning to TRBD1. J lost 0 bases, V lost 4 bases, and 7 bases had no gene match. The CDR3 covers 17 residues. Germline V gene sequence: CDR1 SGHTA, CDR2 FQGNSA. The CDR3 DNA reads TGTGCCAGCAGCTGGAGACAGGGGGTAAGTAGCAATCAGCCCCAGCATTTT. Its translation is CASSWRQGVSSNQPQHF.

This chain uses TRBV6-5 with TRBJ1-2; D call uncertain. Trimming pared 2 bases from V and 1 base from J, leaving 8 bases between. The germline V gene has CDR1 MNHEY and CDR2 SVGAGI. This CDR3 contains 14 residues. In DNA form, the CDR3 reads TGTGCCAGCAGTTACCTGGACGGTAACTATGGCTACACCTTC. Its translation is CASSYLDGNYGYTF.